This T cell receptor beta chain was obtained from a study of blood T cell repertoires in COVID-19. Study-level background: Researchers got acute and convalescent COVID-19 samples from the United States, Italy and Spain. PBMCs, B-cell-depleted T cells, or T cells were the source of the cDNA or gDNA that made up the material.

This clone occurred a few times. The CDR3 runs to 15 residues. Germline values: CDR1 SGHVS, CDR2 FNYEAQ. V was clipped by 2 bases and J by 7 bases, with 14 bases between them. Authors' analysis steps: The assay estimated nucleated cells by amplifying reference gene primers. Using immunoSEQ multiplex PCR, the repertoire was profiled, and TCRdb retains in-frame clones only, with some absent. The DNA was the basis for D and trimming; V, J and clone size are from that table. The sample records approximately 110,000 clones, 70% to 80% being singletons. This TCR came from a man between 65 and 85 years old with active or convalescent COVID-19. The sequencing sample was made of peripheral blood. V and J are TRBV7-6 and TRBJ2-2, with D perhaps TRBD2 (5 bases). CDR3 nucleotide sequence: TGTGCCAGCAGCTTAATAGGGAGAGATGGCGGGGAGCTGTTTTTT. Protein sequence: CASSLIGRDGGELFF.